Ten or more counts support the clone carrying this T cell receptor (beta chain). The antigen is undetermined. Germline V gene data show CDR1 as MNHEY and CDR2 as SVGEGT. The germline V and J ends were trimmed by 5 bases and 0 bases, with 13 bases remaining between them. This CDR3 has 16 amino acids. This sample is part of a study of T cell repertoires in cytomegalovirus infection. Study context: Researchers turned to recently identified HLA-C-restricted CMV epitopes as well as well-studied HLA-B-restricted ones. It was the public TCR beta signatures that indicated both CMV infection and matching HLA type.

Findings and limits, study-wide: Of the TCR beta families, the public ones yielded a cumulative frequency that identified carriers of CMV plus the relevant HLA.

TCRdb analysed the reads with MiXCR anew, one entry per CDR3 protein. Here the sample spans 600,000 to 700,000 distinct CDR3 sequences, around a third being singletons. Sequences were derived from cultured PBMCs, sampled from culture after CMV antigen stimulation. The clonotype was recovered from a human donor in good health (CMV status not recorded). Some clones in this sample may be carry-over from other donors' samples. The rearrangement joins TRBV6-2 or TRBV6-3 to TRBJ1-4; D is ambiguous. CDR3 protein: CASSTDTAATNEKLFF. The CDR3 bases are TGTGCCAGCAGTACAGACACGGCAGCAACTAATGAAAAACTGTTTTTT.